This paragraph reports one T cell receptor (beta chain). J lost 7 bases, V lost 7 bases, and 7 bases had no gene match. The CDR3 is made up of 13 amino acids. CDR1 and CDR2 (germline): SGDLS, YYNGEE. These data come from a study of blood T cell repertoires in COVID-19. The protocol was immunoSEQ multiplex PCR, while the TCRdb copy is restricted to in-frame clones and leaves out a portion. The sample lists about 260,000 clones; roughly 88% were seen once. The sequencing sample was made of peripheral blood. V and J are TRBV9 and TRBJ2-2; 7 nucleotides line up with TRBD1. The source of this sequence is a woman in her 70s with COVID-19, enrolled during active disease. This chain's CDR3 is CASGRQGFGELFF. In DNA, the CDR3 is TGTGCCAGCGGAAGACAGGGATTCGGGGAGCTGTTTTTT. The whole variable domain, filled in from reference TRBV9 and TRBJ2-2, reads DSGVTQTPKHLITATGQRVTLRCSPRSGDLSVYWYQQSLDQGLQFLIQYYNGEERAKGNILERFSAQQFPDLHSELNLSSLELGDSALYFCASGRQGFGELFFGEGSRLTVL.